This TCR beta chain was found in a study of T cells in Graves' hyperthyroidism and ophthalmopathy. Uncontrolled infection, other autoimmune disease, pregnancy or lactation led to exclusion. The investigators amplified TCR beta CDR3 regions from RNA transcripts. The TCR CDR3 was amplified in a first-round RT-PCR using the HTBI primer set. TCRdb itself ran the multiplex PCR reads through MiXCR, one entry per CDR3 protein. The data contain some 360,000 distinct CDR3 sequences, approximately 13% of them singletons. With 5 bases removed from V and 2 bases from J, the gap between germline ends came to 6 bases. The V gene's germline CDR1 is SQVTM and CDR2 ANQGSEA. CDR3 length: 11 residues.

Source material: blood. The receptor was derived from an older woman with Graves' hyperthyroidism. V and J are TRBV29-1 and TRBJ1-2; no reliable D call. The CDR3 loop is CSVRENYGYTF. CDR3 in DNA: TGCAGCGTTAGGGAAAACTATGGCTACACCTTC.